These T cell receptor beta chains were read from a single sample in a study of persistence of HIV-infected CD4 T cells. Generated by immunoSEQ multiplex PCR, the TCRdb table keeps only in-frame clones and is missing some. Here the sample spans some 14,000 clones, about three fifths being singletons. These receptors have no known antigen. Sequenced material: CD4+ T cells sorted from PBMCs after approximately 19-hour stimulation, taken from a patient who received antiretroviral therapy. Receptors were obtained from an adult man with HIV who was CMV-seropositive. The CDR3 runs from the conserved cysteine through the conserved F or W. Each record gives: CDR3 protein, CDR3 length, V gene, J gene, D gene. A D gene is named only where the DNA matches it firmly.

CDR3: CASSLRTGYGYTF
length: 13
V: TRBV6-2/TRBV6-3
J: TRBJ1-2
D: NA

CDR3: CASSPSLGPGELFF
length: 14
V: TRBV11-3
J: TRBJ2-2
D: NA

CDR3: CASSFRGEGRLLNEKLFF
length: 18
V: TRBV7-9
J: TRBJ1-4
D: NA

CDR3: CASSLDRYGYTF
length: 12
V: TRBV7-9
J: TRBJ1-2
D: TRBD1

CDR3: CASSQGKGGLAETQYF
length: 16
V: TRBV3-1/TRBV3-2
J: TRBJ2-5
D: TRBD2

CDR3: CATSDGYGHGELFF
length: 14
V: TRBV24-1
J: TRBJ2-2
D: NA

CDR3: CASSKFTGGGGPYEQYF
length: 17
V: TRBV19
J: TRBJ2-7
D: TRBD1

CDR3: CAWQDAGELFF
length: 11
V: TRBV30
J: TRBJ2-2
D: NA

CDR3: CASSLEALTNEKLFF
length: 15
V: TRBV7-8
J: TRBJ1-4
D: NA

CDR3: CASNYPGTQRTEAFF
length: 15
V: TRBV28
J: TRBJ1-1
D: NA

CDR3: CASSPWGTGSHEQYF
length: 15
V: TRBV28
J: TRBJ2-7
D: TRBD1

CDR3: CASSLGDRASTGELFF
length: 16
V: TRBV7-2
J: TRBJ2-2
D: TRBD1

CDR3: CASSFRSEDTEAFF
length: 14
V: TRBV6-5
J: TRBJ1-1
D: NA

CDR3: CASSLNGLAGSEQYF
length: 15
V: TRBV5-6
J: TRBJ2-7
D: TRBD2

CDR3: CASSYSASGMGEQFF
length: 15
V: TRBV6-5
J: TRBJ2-1
D: TRBD2

CDR3: CASSRSTGELFF
length: 12
V: TRBV12-3/TRBV12-4
J: TRBJ2-2
D: NA

CDR3: CASSDIGTSGSNEQFF
length: 16
V: TRBV6-1
J: TRBJ2-1
D: TRBD2

CDR3: CASSIGIVRSSPLHF
length: 15
V: TRBV19
J: TRBJ1-6
D: NA

CDR3: CASSSRTEGNIQYF
length: 14
V: TRBV28
J: TRBJ2-4
D: NA

CDR3: CASSQSGTDEAFF
length: 13
V: TRBV23-1
J: TRBJ1-1
D: NA

CDR3: CAIQEGTSVGELFF
length: 14
V: TRBV10-3
J: TRBJ2-2
D: NA

CDR3: CASSIDHGGNGYTF
length: 14
V: TRBV19
J: TRBJ1-2
D: NA

CDR3: CASRSPGLANTGELFF
length: 16
V: TRBV7-2
J: TRBJ2-2
D: TRBD2

CDR3: CASSLSPQITDTQYF
length: 15
V: TRBV2
J: TRBJ2-3
D: NA

CDR3: CASSLNLNTEAFF
length: 13
V: TRBV6-5
J: TRBJ1-1
D: NA

CDR3: CASSLFPPGSKTYNEQFF
length: 18
V: TRBV7-2
J: TRBJ2-1
D: NA

CDR3: CASSQDLGTGANVLTF
length: 16
V: TRBV3-1/TRBV3-2
J: TRBJ2-6
D: NA

CDR3: CASSGRAKAEAFF
length: 13
V: TRBV19
J: TRBJ1-1
D: NA

CDR3: CASSSRAQAFF
length: 11
V: TRBV28
J: TRBJ1-1
D: NA

CDR3: CASSLEGTGAQHF
length: 13
V: TRBV7-2
J: TRBJ1-5
D: TRBD1

CDR3: CASSLVGYEQYF
length: 12
V: TRBV5-4
J: TRBJ2-7
D: NA

CDR3: CAITNRGGETQYF
length: 13
V: TRBV19
J: TRBJ2-5
D: TRBD1

CDR3: CASSIEGRGLGEYF
length: 14
V: TRBV19
J: TRBJ2-7
D: NA

CDR3: CASSPYHDKDGYTF
length: 14
V: TRBV7-2
J: TRBJ1-2
D: NA

CDR3: CASGLQGAAEAFF
length: 13
V: TRBV12-5
J: TRBJ1-1
D: TRBD1

CDR3: CASRSAGLNSPLHF
length: 14
V: TRBV6-5
J: TRBJ1-6
D: NA

CDR3: CASSPRDKVEGVNTEAFF
length: 18
V: TRBV5-1
J: TRBJ1-1
D: NA